The T cell receptor (beta chain) under discussion was sequenced for a study of cytomegalovirus exposure and HLA in healthy donors. Study-level points and caveats: The study found most TCR sequences rare, yet found some public TCRs in many donors. Researchers reported that a few CMV-associated chains were confirmed in vitro as CMV antigen-specific.

Profiled with immunoSEQ multiplex PCR; TCRdb holds only in-frame clones, not every one. The sample shows 85,000 to 120,000 clones, less than 90% of them seen only once. Remarks on this clone: The target antigen is unknown.

The donors were members of the approximately 130-subject validation cohort (separate from the approximately 670-subject first cohort). The CDR3 runs to 15 residues. The germline gives CDR1 KGHSH, CDR2 LQKENI. V lost 5 bases and J lost 0, with 11 bases in between. The sequenced material came from PBMCs. The V call is TRBV18, the J call TRBJ1-3; maybe TRBD1 (5 bases). The TCR sequence derives from a young woman in good health and CMV-seropositive. The DNA of the CDR3 is TGTGCCAGCTCAGCGGACAACATCTCTGGAAACACCATATATTTT. This gives the protein CASSADNISGNTIYF. Full variable domain (missing parts from reference TRBV18 and TRBJ1-3): NAGVMQNPRHLVRRRGQEARLRCSPMKGHSHVYWYRQLPEEGLKFMVYLQKENIIDESGMPKERFSAEFPKEGPSILRIQQVVRGDSAAYFCASSADNISGNTIYFGEGSWLTVV.